This T cell receptor beta chain was documented in a study of T cells after yellow fever vaccination. Germline values: CDR1 DFQATT, CDR2 SNEGSKA (reference sequence). This CDR3 has 14 amino acids. V was trimmed by 5 bases and J by 5 bases, leaving 18 bases between them. TCRdb processed the 5' RACE reads anew with MiXCR; each CDR3 protein has one entry. The table shows about 550,000 distinct CDR3 sequences, with 19% occurring only once. The source material was PBMCs, sampled 15 days after the yellow fever booster vaccination. The rearrangement uses TRBV20-1 and TRBJ2-5; D is possibly TRBD2 (5 bases). The receptor was isolated from a young man who received the YFV17D yellow fever vaccine. CDR3 protein: CSALGGPRGETQYF. The DNA for the CDR3 is TGCAGTGCTTTAGGCGGCCCCAGAGGGGAGACCCAGTACTTC.